A selection of T cell receptor beta chains follows, all from one sample in a study of OX40 agonist ivuxolimab in advanced cancers. The assay was immunoSEQ multiplex PCR, and TCRdb's table has in-frame clones only and misses some. Among more than 80,000 clones, approximately 84% were seen once, and the ten largest hold less than 2%. Here the sequenced sample was CD4+ or CD8+ T cells sorted from blood, taken in a trial of the OX40 agonist ivuxolimab. These receptors were collected from an adult with an advanced solid tumor such as melanoma, head and neck, liver or kidney cancer. Each CDR3 is given with its conserved first and last residue. A D gene is named only where the DNA matches it firmly. Only some rows state a clone size, as once, few, many or a class for expanded clones.

D gene: .
V gene: TRBV2
J gene: TRBJ1-2
CDR3 length: 13
clone size: .
CDR3 protein: CASSPTGSYGYTF
CDR3 DNA: TGTGCCAGCAGTCCAACAGGGAGCTATGGCTACACCTTC

D gene: .
V gene: TRBV18
J gene: TRBJ2-1
CDR3 length: 15
clone size: .
CDR3 protein: CASSPPSGPYNEQFF
CDR3 DNA: TGTGCCAGCTCACCACCTAGCGGTCCCTACAATGAGCAGTTCTTC

D gene: .
V gene: TRBV14
J gene: TRBJ1-4
CDR3 length: 14
clone size: few
CDR3 protein: CASSQDIWGEKLFF
CDR3 DNA: TGTGCCAGCAGCCAAGATATCTGGGGTGAAAAACTGTTTTTT

D gene: .
V gene: TRBV5-1
J gene: TRBJ2-7
CDR3 length: 15
clone size: .
CDR3 protein: CASSPTGHPPYEQYF
CDR3 DNA: TGCGCCAGCAGCCCGACGGGACACCCACCCTACGAGCAGTACTTC

D gene: .
V gene: TRBV30
J gene: TRBJ2-4
CDR3 length: 14
clone size: .
CDR3 protein: CAWKSKGAKNIQYF
CDR3 DNA: TGTGCCTGGAAGTCGAAAGGTGCCAAAAACATTCAGTACTTC

D gene: TRBD1
V gene: TRBV5-1
J gene: TRBJ1-2
CDR3 length: 13
clone size: .
CDR3 protein: CASSLGTGNGYTF
CDR3 DNA: TGCGCCAGCAGCCTGGGGACAGGTAATGGCTACACCTTC

D gene: TRBD1
V gene: TRBV5-4
J gene: TRBJ1-4
CDR3 length: 15
clone size: .
CDR3 protein: CASSLGTGWNEKLFF
CDR3 DNA: TGTGCCAGCAGCTTGGGGACAGGCTGGAATGAAAAACTGTTTTTT

D gene: TRBD2
V gene: TRBV10-3
J gene: TRBJ2-7
CDR3 length: 14
clone size: .
CDR3 protein: CAITPGLGSHEQYF
CDR3 DNA: TGTGCCATCACCCCGGGACTAGGGTCCCACGAGCAGTACTTC

D gene: .
V gene: TRBV7-8
J gene: TRBJ2-1
CDR3 length: 13
clone size: .
CDR3 protein: CASSYTSGNEQFF
CDR3 DNA: TGTGCCAGCAGCTATACCAGCGGGAATGAGCAGTTCTTC

D gene: TRBD1
V gene: TRBV6-1
J gene: TRBJ1-1
CDR3 length: 12
clone size: .
CDR3 protein: CASTDRATEAFF
CDR3 DNA: TGTGCCAGCACCGACAGGGCCACTGAAGCTTTCTTT

D gene: .
V gene: TRBV9
J gene: TRBJ2-2
CDR3 length: 15
clone size: .
CDR3 protein: CASSRLRGNSGELFF
CDR3 DNA: TGTGCCAGCAGCCGCCTTCGCGGGAACAGTGGGGAGCTGTTTTTT

D gene: .
V gene: TRBV28
J gene: TRBJ1-3
CDR3 length: 15
clone size: .
CDR3 protein: CASSFEVLSGNTIYF
CDR3 DNA: TGTGCCAGCAGTTTTGAGGTGCTCTCTGGAAACACCATATATTTT

D gene: TRBD2
V gene: TRBV4-2
J gene: TRBJ2-3
CDR3 length: 16
clone size: .
CDR3 protein: CASSQAAGGGTDTQYF
CDR3 DNA: TGTGCCAGCAGCCAAGCCGCGGGAGGCGGCACAGATACGCAGTATTTT

D gene: .
V gene: TRBV6-5
J gene: TRBJ1-1
CDR3 length: 16
clone size: few
CDR3 protein: CASSYSAGLSYTEAFF
CDR3 DNA: TGTGCCAGCAGTTACTCGGCGGGATTGAGTTACACTGAAGCTTTCTTT

D gene: TRBD1
V gene: TRBV19
J gene: TRBJ1-4
CDR3 length: 15
clone size: .
CDR3 protein: CASSQGGQTNEKLFF
CDR3 DNA: TGTGCCAGTAGTCAGGGGGGACAGACTAATGAAAAACTGTTTTTT

D gene: .
V gene: TRBV2
J gene: TRBJ2-1
CDR3 length: 13
clone size: .
CDR3 protein: CASNPDLYNEQFF
CDR3 DNA: TGTGCCAGCAACCCTGATCTTTACAATGAGCAGTTCTTC

D gene: .
V gene: TRBV7-3
J gene: TRBJ1-1
CDR3 length: 14
clone size: once
CDR3 protein: CASSPDRMNTEAFF
CDR3 DNA: TGTGCCAGCAGCCCAGACAGGATGAACACTGAAGCTTTCTTT

D gene: .
V gene: TRBV28
J gene: TRBJ2-1
CDR3 length: 15
clone size: .
CDR3 protein: CASSHFGESYNEQFF
CDR3 DNA: TGTGCCAGCAGTCATTTCGGGGAATCCTACAATGAGCAGTTCTTC

D gene: .
V gene: TRBV5-1
J gene: TRBJ1-6
CDR3 length: 15
clone size: .
CDR3 protein: CASSLGQGGNSPLHF
CDR3 DNA: TGCGCCAGCAGCTTGGGGCAGGGTGGGAATTCACCCCTCCACTTT

D gene: TRBD1
V gene: TRBV28
J gene: TRBJ1-2
CDR3 length: 13
clone size: .
CDR3 protein: CASTPGTGIGYTF
CDR3 DNA: TGTGCCAGCACACCCGGGACAGGAATCGGCTACACCTTC

D gene: .
V gene: TRBV5-1
J gene: TRBJ2-5
CDR3 length: 16
clone size: .
CDR3 protein: CASSLGGVSGGETQYF
CDR3 DNA: TGCGCCAGCAGCTTGGGAGGGGTATCAGGTGGTGAGACCCAGTACTTC

D gene: .
V gene: TRBV4-1
J gene: TRBJ2-4
CDR3 length: 15
clone size: .
CDR3 protein: CASSQVAVAKNIQYF
CDR3 DNA: TGCGCCAGCAGCCAAGTGGCGGTAGCCAAAAACATTCAGTACTTC

D gene: TRBD2
V gene: TRBV5-4
J gene: TRBJ2-1
CDR3 length: 16
clone size: .
CDR3 protein: CASSPMTSGREGEQFF
CDR3 DNA: TGTGCCAGCAGCCCCATGACTAGCGGGAGGGAGGGTGAGCAGTTCTTC

D gene: .
V gene: TRBV6-1
J gene: TRBJ2-7
CDR3 length: 15
clone size: .
CDR3 protein: CASSEPDRLSYEQYF
CDR3 DNA: TGTGCCAGCAGTGAACCTGACAGACTCTCCTACGAGCAGTACTTC

D gene: .
V gene: TRBV6-6
J gene: TRBJ2-2
CDR3 length: 13
clone size: .
CDR3 protein: CASSTSGSGELFF
CDR3 DNA: TGTGCCAGCAGTACCAGTGGAAGCGGGGAGCTGTTTTTT

D gene: TRBD1
V gene: TRBV4-2
J gene: TRBJ1-4
CDR3 length: 14
clone size: .
CDR3 protein: CASSPGTGVEKLFF
CDR3 DNA: TGTGCCAGCAGCCCGGGGACAGGGGTGGAAAAACTGTTTTTT

D gene: .
V gene: TRBV18
J gene: TRBJ1-5
CDR3 length: 13
clone size: .
CDR3 protein: CASSPPSKEPQHF
CDR3 DNA: TGTGCCAGCTCACCGCCTTCGAAAGAGCCCCAGCATTTT

D gene: .
V gene: TRBV7-8
J gene: TRBJ2-3
CDR3 length: 14
clone size: .
CDR3 protein: CASSVGQTTDTQYF
CDR3 DNA: TGTGCCAGCAGCGTGGGACAAACCACAGATACGCAGTATTTT

D gene: .
V gene: TRBV7-2
J gene: TRBJ2-1
CDR3 length: 15
clone size: .
CDR3 protein: CASSLSGSSYNEQFF
CDR3 DNA: TGTGCCAGCAGCCTCAGTGGGAGCTCCTACAATGAGCAGTTCTTC

D gene: .
V gene: TRBV28
J gene: TRBJ2-7
CDR3 length: 15
clone size: .
CDR3 protein: CASSLPGQGNYEQYF
CDR3 DNA: TGTGCCAGCAGTCTACCGGGACAAGGAAACTACGAGCAGTACTTC

D gene: TRBD1
V gene: TRBV28
J gene: TRBJ2-7
CDR3 length: 15
clone size: .
CDR3 protein: CASSLIGQGSYEQYF
CDR3 DNA: TGTGCCAGCAGTTTAATCGGACAGGGATCCTACGAGCAGTACTTC

D gene: .
V gene: TRBV5-1
J gene: TRBJ2-5
CDR3 length: 13
clone size: .
CDR3 protein: CASSFTGRETQYF
CDR3 DNA: TGCGCCAGCAGCTTTACAGGGAGGGAGACCCAGTACTTC

D gene: TRBD2
V gene: TRBV19
J gene: TRBJ2-3
CDR3 length: 14
clone size: .
CDR3 protein: CASSIVGGVDTQYF
CDR3 DNA: TGTGCCAGTAGTATTGTGGGGGGGGTAGATACGCAGTATTTT

D gene: TRBD2
V gene: TRBV30
J gene: TRBJ2-5
CDR3 length: 15
clone size: .
CDR3 protein: CAWSRPGTTQETQYF
CDR3 DNA: TGTGCCTGGAGCCGGCCAGGGACTACTCAAGAGACCCAGTACTTC

D gene: TRBD1
V gene: TRBV30
J gene: TRBJ2-6
CDR3 length: 16
clone size: .
CDR3 protein: CAWNPDRVRGANVLTF
CDR3 DNA: TGTGCCTGGAACCCCGACAGGGTGCGTGGGGCCAACGTCCTGACTTTC

D gene: .
V gene: TRBV5-4
J gene: TRBJ1-1
CDR3 length: 13
clone size: .
CDR3 protein: CASSRGLGTEAFF
CDR3 DNA: TGTGCCAGCAGCCGGGGTTTGGGGACTGAAGCTTTCTTT

D gene: .
V gene: TRBV27
J gene: TRBJ2-7
CDR3 length: 14
clone size: .
CDR3 protein: CASRLLTFSSEQYF
CDR3 DNA: TGTGCCAGCAGATTACTCACTTTTTCTTCCGAGCAGTACTTC

D gene: .
V gene: TRBV27
J gene: TRBJ2-1
CDR3 length: 13
clone size: .
CDR3 protein: CASRQDLYNEQFF
CDR3 DNA: TGTGCCAGCAGACAGGACCTCTACAATGAGCAGTTCTTC

D gene: .
V gene: TRBV11-2
J gene: TRBJ1-1
CDR3 length: 15
clone size: few
CDR3 protein: CASSLPLGPHTEAFF
CDR3 DNA: TGTGCCAGCAGCTTACCCCTAGGCCCTCACACTGAAGCTTTCTTT

D gene: .
V gene: TRBV9
J gene: TRBJ2-2
CDR3 length: 16
clone size: .
CDR3 protein: CASTRQGVLDTGELFF
CDR3 DNA: TGTGCCAGCACTCGGCAGGGTGTCCTTGACACCGGGGAGCTGTTTTTT

D gene: TRBD1
V gene: TRBV30
J gene: TRBJ1-6
CDR3 length: 13
clone size: .
CDR3 protein: CARTGTGDSPLHF
CDR3 DNA: TGTGCCCGCACCGGGACAGGCGATTCACCCCTCCACTTT